Below are 17 T cell receptor beta chains sequenced from a single sample in a study of T cells in Graves' hyperthyroidism and ophthalmopathy. Researchers amplified the TCR beta CDR3 regions from RNA transcripts. With the HTBI primer set, the TCR CDR3 went through a first round of RT-PCR. MiXCR was run by TCRdb on the multiplex PCR reads, yielding one entry per CDR3 protein. Among about 690,000 distinct CDR3 sequences listed, around 15% were seen once. The sequencing input was blood. The receptors stem from a man aged 45-65 years with Graves' hyperthyroidism.

In this sample, this clonotype turned up many times. The rearrangement links TRBV5-1 to TRBJ1-4; D gene unclear. V was trimmed by 1 base and J by 6 bases, leaving 13 bases between them. Germline V lookup: CDR1 SGHRS, CDR2 YFSETQ. This CDR3 is 15 amino acids long. In nucleotides, the CDR3 is TGCGCCAGCAGCTTGTTGGTAGGGTTGGATGAAAAACTGTTTTTT. Protein sequence: CASSLLVGLDEKLFF. The complete variable domain, with remaining parts taken from reference TRBV5-1 and TRBJ1-4, reads KAGVTQTPRYLIKTRGQQVTLSCSPISGHRSVSWYQQTPGQGLQFLFEYFSETQRNKGNFPGRFSGRQFSNSRSEMNVSTLELGDSALYLCASSLLVGLDEKLFFGSGTQLSVL.

Of note for this clonotype: One junction end does not reproduce the germline sequence, and a read error may be involved. This chain joins TRBV28 and TRBJ2-7, with D tentatively TRBD1 or TRBD2 (5 bases each). Germline V gene lookup returns CDR1 MDHEN and CDR2 SYDVKM. The CDR3 sequence is 15 residues long. The DNA for the CDR3 is TGTGCCAGCAGTCCGGGGACGGGCGCAACCTACGATCAGTACTTC. Protein product: CASSPGTGATYDQYF.

This clonotype showed up just a few times. V is TRBV9 and J is TRBJ2-5; TRBD2 matches at 13 bases. The junction had 6 bases not matched to a gene; V was cut back by 0 bases and J by 10 bases. This CDR3 has 15 residues. Germline CDR1 is SGDLS and CDR2 is YYNGEE. The CDR3 reads CASSVVSTSGGIQYF. In DNA form, the CDR3 reads TGTGCCAGCAGCGTAGTGTCGACTAGCGGGGGGATCCAGTACTTC.

This clonotype appeared many times. The chain couples TRBV28 to TRBJ2-5; TRBD1 matches at 11 bases. Germline assignment: CDR1 MDHEN and CDR2 SYDVKM. CDR3 length: 16 residues. V lost 5 bases to trimming and J lost 7 bases; unmatched junction nucleotides: 12. CDR3 loop: CASSSSRTGGPGTQYF. For the CDR3, the DNA is TGTGCCAGCAGTAGTAGCCGGACAGGGGGCCCGGGGACCCAGTACTTC.

This clonotype was detected only a few times. The chain combines TRBV28 with TRBJ2-7; 9 positions agree with TRBD2. Germline assignment: CDR1 MDHEN and CDR2 SYDVKM. Trimming removed 6 bases from V and 5 bases from J; junction bases left unmatched: 8. The CDR3 sequence is 14 residues long. Here the CDR3 reads CASRDPGLAHEQYF. DNA of the CDR3: TGTGCCAGCAGGGACCCGGGACTAGCTCACGAGCAGTACTTC.

The chain recombines TRBV9 with TRBJ2-2; 9 positions agree with TRBD2. CDR1 SGDLS and CDR2 YYNGEE come from the germline V gene. The CDR3 covers 17 residues. J gave up 6 bases and V 4 bases, and 13 bases lay outside the gene matches. The CDR3 DNA is TGTGCCAGCAGCCCTCGGGCTAGCGGGGTGGGGTCCGGGGAGCTGTTTTTT. Translation: CASSPRASGVGSGELFF.

In its sample, this clonotype was seen a few times. The chain employs TRBV5-1 and TRBJ2-7, with 9 bases that match TRBD2. The J segment lost 2 bases and the V segment lost 1 base, leaving 16 bases of the junction unmatched. This CDR3 spans 19 amino acids. CDR1 is SGHRS and CDR2 is YFSETQ in the germline V gene. Here the CDR3 DNA reads TGCGCCAGCAGCTTGTCATCCGGGACTAGCAGGAGACCTACCTACGAGCAGTACTTC. Translation: CASSLSSGTSRRPTYEQYF.

This clonotype was found a few times. The J gene is TRBJ2-1, the V gene TRBV18; no firm D call. Trimming took 2 bases from V and 5 from J, leaving 13 bases between them. Germline assignment: CDR1 KGHSH and CDR2 LQKENI. The CDR3 extends over 15 amino acids. For the CDR3, the DNA is TGTGCCAGCTCACCAGCCGGTATTCTAAACAATGAGCAGTTCTTC. Its translation is CASSPAGILNNEQFF.

This clonotype was counted a few times. The V call is TRBV3-1, the J call TRBJ2-5, with 8 bases lining up with TRBD2. V trimming: 5 bases; J trimming: 12 bases; junction bases outside the gene matches: 11. CDR3 length equals 13 residues. CDR1 LGHDT and CDR2 YNNKEL come from the germline V gene (reference sequence). The CDR3 DNA sequence: TGTGCCAGCAGCAACATGTCACTAGCGGCGGAGTACTTC. Translated, it gives CASSNMSLAAEYF.

This clonotype was seen only a few times. The V gene is TRBV24-1, the J gene TRBJ2-7; 7 nucleotides line up with TRBD2. Trimming at V came to 4 bases and at J to 2 bases, leaving 4 bases not matched to a gene. The CDR3 has 14 residues. Per the germline V gene, CDR1 is KGHDR and CDR2 is SFDVKD. The CDR3 region is CATSESGLTYEQYF. The CDR3 DNA reads TGTGCCACCAGTGAGTCGGGACTAACCTACGAGCAGTACTTC.

This clonotype was seen ten or more times. The chain carries TRBV28 and TRBJ2-7; no reliable D call. CDR3 length: 14 residues. V was cut by 2 bases and J by 4 bases, with 12 bases left in between. The V gene's germline CDR1 is MDHEN and CDR2 SYDVKM. CDR3 region: CASSLGQRVYEQYF. DNA of the CDR3: TGTGCCAGCAGTTTAGGGCAGCGAGTTTACGAGCAGTACTTC.

Comments on this clonotype: This may be a read error, as it is one base from a much larger clone. The chain links TRBV27 to TRBJ2-3; D unclear. With 5 bases removed from V and 3 bases from J, the gap between germline ends came to 9 bases. The CDR3 runs 13 residues. Germline V gives CDR1 MNHEY, CDR2 SMNVEV (reference sequence). CDR3 nucleotide sequence: TGTGCCAGCAGTACCCTTAGGACAGATACGCAGTATTTT. It specifies CASSTLRTDTQYF.

This clonotype was seen a few times. CDR3 protein: CSAREGGRRDTQYF. The CDR3 DNA reads as TGCAGTGCTAGAGAAGGTGGGAGAAGGGATACGCAGTATTTT. The chain links TRBV20-1 to TRBJ2-3; possible D gene TRBD2, 5 bases. The CDR3 totals 14 residues. CDR1 is DFQATT and CDR2 is SNEGSKA in the germline V gene (reference sequence). The V end lost 0 bases, the J end lost 6 bases, and 13 bases lay between the germline ends.

The chain couples TRBV29-1 to TRBJ2-2; D call uncertain. V lost 7 bases and J lost 5, with 14 bases in between. CDR1 and CDR2 from the germline V gene are SQVTM and ANQGSEA. CDR3 length equals 13 residues. CDR3 in amino acids: CSAGPPETGELFF. CDR3 DNA sequence: TGCAGCGCCGGACCCCCCGAAACCGGGGAGCTGTTTTTT.

This sequence joins TRBV7-9 and TRBJ2-5; D remains unclear. Deletions cut 1 base from V and 2 bases from J, with 8 bases between. The CDR3 contains 14 residues. Per germline, CDR1 SEHNR and CDR2 FQNEAQ (reference sequence). The CDR3 is CASSLVVSQETQYF. Written as DNA, the CDR3 is TGTGCCAGCAGCTTAGTAGTTTCTCAAGAGACCCAGTACTTC.

This clonotype was counted many times. This sequence joins TRBV28 and TRBJ2-3; tentatively, D is TRBD1 (6 bases). Germline loops: CDR1 MDHEN, CDR2 SYDVKM. The CDR3 sequence is 18 residues long. V was cut by 2 bases and J by 2 bases, with 20 bases left in between. The CDR3 loop is CASSLKFFGRGSTDTQYF. In DNA, the CDR3 is TGTGCCAGCAGTTTAAAATTTTTCGGCAGGGGATCCACAGATACGCAGTATTTT.

This clonotype has only one observation. At one end the junction does not follow the germline gene, possibly because of a read error. The chain links TRBV27 to TRBJ2-7; D is possibly TRBD2 (6 bases). The CDR3 runs to 15 residues. Germline CDR1 MNHEY, CDR2 SMNVEV (reference sequence). The CDR3 coding sequence is TGTGCCAGCAGTTTATCGGGACTCAACTCCTACGAGCAATACTTC. Translating gives CASSLSGLNSYEQYF.